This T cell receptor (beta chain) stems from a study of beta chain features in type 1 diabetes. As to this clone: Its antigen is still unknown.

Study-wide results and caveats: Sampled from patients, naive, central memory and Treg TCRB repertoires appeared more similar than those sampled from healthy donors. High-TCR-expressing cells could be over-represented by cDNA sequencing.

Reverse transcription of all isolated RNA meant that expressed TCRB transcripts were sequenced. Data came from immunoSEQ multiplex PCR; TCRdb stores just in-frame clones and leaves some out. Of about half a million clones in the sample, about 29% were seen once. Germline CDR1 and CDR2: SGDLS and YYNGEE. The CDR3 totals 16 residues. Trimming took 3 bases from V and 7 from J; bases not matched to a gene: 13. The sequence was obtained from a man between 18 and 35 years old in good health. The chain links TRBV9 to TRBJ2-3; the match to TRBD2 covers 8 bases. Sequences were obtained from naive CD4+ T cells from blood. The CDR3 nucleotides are TGTGCCAGCAGCGCGGGGGCTATCGGGAGGGCCTATACGCAGTATTTT. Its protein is CASSAGAIGRAYTQYF. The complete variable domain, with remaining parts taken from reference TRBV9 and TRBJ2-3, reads DSGVTQTPKHLITATGQRVTLRCSPRSGDLSVYWYQQSLDQGLQFLIQYYNGEERAKGNILERFSAQQFPDLHSELNLSSLELGDSALYFCASSAGAIGRAYTQYFGPGTRLTVL.